Below, one T cell receptor (beta chain) is given with its context. Its target is not known. These data are taken from a study of cytomegalovirus exposure and HLA in healthy donors. For the study at large: Out of roughly 170 million T cells, an earlier analysis found some 110 million unique TCR beta sequences in total.

Germline CDR1 is GTSNPN and CDR2 is SVGIG (reference sequence). The CDR3 has 14 residues. V shed 2 bases and J shed 1 base, with 6 bases lying between them. PCR involved 60 Vbeta and 13 Jbeta primers. This table comes from immunoSEQ multiplex PCR, and its TCRdb copy is limited to in-frame clones, with some not included. The sample table includes about 200,000 clones. General study points: Several V segments, TRBV6-2 and TRBV6-3 among them, could not be told apart and were dropped. Later analysis revealed greater clonal expansion in HLA-associated TCR beta chains than in equally common others.

Sequenced sample: PBMCs. V is TRBV30 and J is TRBJ2-6; D is unresolved. The source is a boy aged 5 to 17 in good health and CMV-seronegative. CDR3 amino acids: CAWSMESGANVLTF. The CDR3 coding sequence is TGTGCCTGGAGTATGGAGTCTGGGGCCAACGTCCTGACTTTC.